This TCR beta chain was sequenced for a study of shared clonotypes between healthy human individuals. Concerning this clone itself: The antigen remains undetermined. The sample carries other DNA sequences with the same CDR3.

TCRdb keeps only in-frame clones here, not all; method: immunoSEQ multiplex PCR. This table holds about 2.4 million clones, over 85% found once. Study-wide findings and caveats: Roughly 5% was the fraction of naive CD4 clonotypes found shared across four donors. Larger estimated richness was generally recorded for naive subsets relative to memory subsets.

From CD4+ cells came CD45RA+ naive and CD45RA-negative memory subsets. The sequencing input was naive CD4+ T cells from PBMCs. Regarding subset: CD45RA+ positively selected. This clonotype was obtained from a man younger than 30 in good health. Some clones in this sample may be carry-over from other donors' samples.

CDR3 loop: CASSRGGANTGELFF. CDR3 nucleotides: TGTGCCAGCAGTAGAGGGGGGGCAAACACCGGGGAGCTGTTTTTT. The chain employs TRBV28 and TRBJ2-2; tentative D call: TRBD2 (7 bases). Germline V lookup: CDR1 MDHEN, CDR2 SYDVKM. This CDR3 is 15 amino acids long. Trimming took off 5 bases at V and 2 bases at J, with 12 bases between the two ends.